What follows are 26 T cell receptor beta chains derived from one specimen sequenced in a study of blood T cell repertoires in COVID-19. Libraries were prepared by immunoSEQ multiplex PCR; TCRdb keeps only in-frame clonotypes and omits some of them. Found here are over 450,000 clones, nearly 90% of them singletons; the top ten hold 0.9%. The sample comprised peripheral blood. Receptors originate from a young man with COVID-19, enrolled during active disease.

This sequence joins TRBV11-2 and TRBJ2-5; D call uncertain. Trimming stripped 1 base from V and 5 bases from J, with 11 bases between. Germline V gene sequence: CDR1 SGHAT, CDR2 FQNNGV. CDR3 size: 14 residues. The CDR3 DNA reads as TGTGCCAGCAGCTTAGTCAGAACGTGGGAGACCCAGTACTTC. Translation: CASSLVRTWETQYF. The variable domain in full, with the rest retrieved from reference TRBV11-2 and TRBJ2-5, is EAGVAQSPRYKIIEKRQSVAFWCNPISGHATLYWYQQILGQGPKLLIQFQNNGVVDDSQLPKDRFSAERLKGVDSTLKIQPAKLEDSAVYLCASSLVRTWETQYFGPGTRLLVL.

V usage is TRBV6-1 and J usage is TRBJ2-7; D perhaps matches TRBD1 (6 bases). Per germline, CDR1 MNHNS and CDR2 SASEGT. CDR3 length: 16 residues. Trimming cost V 3 bases and J 7 bases, with 22 bases left between them. The CDR3 here is CASSDLGGTSLGEQYF. CDR3 nucleotides: TGTGCCAGCAGTGACCTAGGTGGGACATCACTCGGAGAGCAGTACTTC.

J is TRBJ1-1 and V is TRBV4-2, with D unresolved. CDR1 and CDR2 from the germline V gene are LGHNA and YNFKEQ. The CDR3 is 13 amino acids. V was cut by 1 base and J by 4 bases, with 7 bases left in between. CDR3 amino acids: CASSQGEGTEAFF. The DNA of the CDR3 is TGTGCCAGCAGCCAAGGGGAGGGCACTGAAGCTTTCTTT.

The chain joins TRBV15 to TRBJ2-3, with D unclear. The CDR3 runs 14 residues. The V end lost 8 bases, the J end lost 0 bases, and 12 bases lay between the germline ends. Germline V CDR1 and CDR2: LNHNV, YYDKDF (reference sequence). The CDR3 region has the DNA TGTGCCACCGGAGACGCAACAAGCACAGATACGCAGTATTTT. This gives the protein CATGDATSTDTQYF. The full variable domain, its missing parts supplied by reference TRBV15 and TRBJ2-3, is DAMVIQNPRYQVTQFGKPVTLSCSQTLNHNVMYWYQQKSSQAPKLLFHYYDKDFNNEADTPDNFQSRRPNTSFCFLDIRSPGLGDTAMYLCATGDATSTDTQYFGPGTRLTVL.

V is TRBV6-1 and J is TRBJ2-7; TRBD1 matches 8 bases. V dropped 5 bases and J dropped 3; count of bases not matched to a gene: 6. Germline V gene lookup returns CDR1 MNHNS and CDR2 SASEGT. CDR3 length: 14 residues. CDR3 amino acids: CASSLRDRNYEQYF. The CDR3, as DNA: TGTGCCAGCAGTTTACGGGACAGGAACTACGAGCAGTACTTC.

Only a few counts were recorded for this clone. V and J are TRBV6-1 and TRBJ1-3; no reliable D call. V was cut by 5 bases and J by 0 bases, with 5 bases left in between. Germline CDR1 MNHNS, CDR2 SASEGT. The CDR3 runs 13 residues. The CDR3 spells CASSLSSGNTIYF. The CDR3 coding sequence is TGTGCCAGCAGTTTGAGCTCTGGAAACACCATATATTTT.

The CDR3 DNA reads TGCGCCAGCAGCTTGGCCGAGAGCGGGATAAACAATGAGCAGTTCTTC. Translated: CASSLAESGINNEQFF. V usage is TRBV5-1 and J usage is TRBJ2-1; 7 bases map to TRBD2. The CDR3 totals 16 residues. Looked up from germline, CDR1 is SGHRS and CDR2 is YFSETQ. The J segment lost 5 bases and the V segment lost 0 bases, leaving 8 bases of the junction unmatched.

The V call is TRBV7-2, the J call TRBJ1-5; D is uncertain. This CDR3 has 14 amino acids. Per germline, CDR1 SGHTA and CDR2 FQGNSA. V was clipped by 1 base and J by 6 bases, with 10 bases between them. The CDR3 here is CASSLVVGGQPQHF. CDR3 in DNA: TGTGCCAGCAGCTTAGTAGTCGGTGGTCAGCCCCAGCATTTT.

The genes are TRBV19 and TRBJ1-5; D is undetermined. The CDR3 contains 14 residues. The germline CDR1 and CDR2 sequences are LNHDA and SQIVND (reference sequence). Between the trimmed V and J ends, which lost 5 bases and 3 bases, there was a span of 11 bases. The CDR3 DNA is TGTGCCAGTAGTGCCCCACAAGTCAATCAGCCCCAGCATTTT. Protein: CASSAPQVNQPQHF. The full variable domain, its missing parts supplied by reference TRBV19 and TRBJ1-5, is DGGITQSPKYLFRKEGQNVTLSCEQNLNHDAMYWYRQDPGQGLRLIYYSQIVNDFQKGDIAEGYSVSREKKESFPLTVTSAQKNPTAFYLCASSAPQVNQPQHFGDGTRLSIL.

The rearrangement uses TRBV6-6 and TRBJ2-1; 13 positions agree with TRBD2. V was pared by 2 bases and J by 9 bases, with 7 bases of the junction left unmatched. Germline V CDR1 and CDR2: MNHNY, SVGAGI (reference sequence). There are 16 residues in the CDR3. CDR3 loop: CASSYGGTSGMGEQFF. The CDR3 DNA reads as TGTGCCAGCAGTTACGGAGGGACTAGCGGGATGGGTGAGCAGTTCTTC.

This chain links TRBV30 with TRBJ1-6; 8 positions agree with TRBD1. The CDR3 consists of 15 residues. Losses at the gene ends were 4 bases for V and 7 bases for J; bases not matched to a gene: 9. CDR1 is GTSNPN and CDR2 is SVGIG in the germline V gene (reference sequence). The CDR3 sequence is CAWTTTTGVNSPLHF. Written as DNA, the CDR3 is TGTGCCTGGACTACAACGACAGGGGTAAATTCACCCCTCCACTTT.

V usage is TRBV6-1 and J usage is TRBJ1-2; 7 bases agree with TRBD1. J lost 3 bases, V lost 2 bases, and 6 bases had no gene match. Germline CDR1 is MNHNS and CDR2 is SASEGT. CDR3 length: 15 amino acids. The CDR3 sequence is CASSETGQSDYGYTF. The CDR3, as DNA: TGTGCCAGCAGTGAAACGGGACAGAGCGACTATGGCTACACCTTC.

The genes are TRBV24-1 and TRBJ2-1, with D perhaps matching TRBD2 (5 bases). Germline V gene sequence: CDR1 KGHDR, CDR2 SFDVKD. Between the trimmed V and J ends, which lost 7 bases and 3 bases, there was a span of 9 bases. This CDR3 is built from 13 residues. The CDR3 DNA reads as TGTGCCACCAGGGGGAGCCTCTACAATGAGCAGTTCTTC. Encoded protein: CATRGSLYNEQFF.

The chain employs TRBV4-2 and TRBJ1-2; no definite D call. Germline V CDR1 and CDR2: LGHNA, YNFKEQ. The V end lost 1 base, the J end lost 3 bases, and 12 bases lay between the germline ends. The CDR3 consists of 15 residues. The CDR3 reads CASSQAPQTDYGYTF. CDR3 nucleotides: TGTGCCAGCAGCCAAGCCCCACAGACCGACTATGGCTACACCTTC.

The chain has TRBV19 and TRBJ2-1, with D perhaps matching TRBD2 (7 bases). The length of the CDR3 is 16 residues. Trimming cost V 5 bases and J 4 bases, with 18 bases left between them. CDR1 and CDR2 (germline): LNHDA, SQIVND (reference sequence). The CDR3: CASSSEGGSLYNEQFF. The CDR3 DNA reads as TGTGCCAGTAGTTCCGAGGGGGGGAGCCTTTACAATGAGCAGTTCTTC.

Here the CDR3 DNA reads TGTGCCAGCAGCCGGAGGACCGGGGAGCTGTTTTTT. It specifies CASSRRTGELFF. V is TRBV14 and J is TRBJ2-2; D perhaps matches TRBD2 (5 bases). The V end was cut by 4 bases, the J end by 5 bases, with 5 bases between. The CDR3 runs to 12 residues. Germline V gene sequence: CDR1 SGHDN, CDR2 FVKESK.

The chain carries TRBV3-1 (or the pseudogene TRBV3-2) and TRBJ1-2; 7 bases are shared with TRBD1. The V gene end was trimmed by 1 base and the J gene end by 8 bases; junction bases not matched to a gene: 10. CDR1 LGHDT and CDR2 YNNKEL come from the germline V gene (reference sequence). The CDR3 sequence is 15 residues long. CDR3 loop: CASSQVAGTARGYTF. In DNA form, the CDR3 reads TGTGCCAGCAGCCAAGTAGCTGGGACAGCGCGGGGCTACACCTTC.

This clone was seen only once. V and J are TRBV30 and TRBJ2-6, with TRBD1 as a possible D gene (6 bases). V shed 1 base and J shed 4 bases, with 8 bases lying between them. Germline V gene data show CDR1 as GTSNPN and CDR2 as SVGIG (reference sequence). The CDR3 consists of 14 residues. The chain's CDR3 is CAWSGGPGANVLTF. CDR3 bases: TGTGCCTGGAGTGGGGGGCCAGGGGCCAACGTCCTGACTTTC.

V and J are TRBV12-5 and TRBJ2-1; no reliable D call. Trimming cost V 2 bases and J 0 bases, with 11 bases left between them. The CDR3 is 16 amino acids. Germline lookup yields CDR1 LGHNT and CDR2 FRNRAP. The CDR3 DNA follows: TGTGCTAGTGGTTTGACCTACGGTATCTCCTACAATGAGCAGTTCTTC. Its translation: CASGLTYGISYNEQFF.

The V and J genes are TRBV2 and TRBJ2-1; D is undetermined. V lost 2 bases, J lost 2 bases, and 4 bases lay in between. CDR3 length equals 13 residues. Germline V gene sequence: CDR1 SNHLY, CDR2 FYNNEI. CDR3 DNA: TGTGCCAGCAGTGAACTTCCCTACAATGAGCAGTTCTTC. It translates to CASSELPYNEQFF.

This CDR3 is CAWREGLAKNIQYF. The CDR3 DNA reads TGTGCCTGGAGGGAGGGGTTAGCCAAAAACATTCAGTACTTC. The chain uses TRBV30 and TRBJ2-4; weak D call: TRBD2 (6 bases). CDR3 length: 14 residues. Germline values: CDR1 GTSNPN, CDR2 SVGIG (reference sequence). Trimming removed 3 bases from V and 0 bases from J, with 9 bases in between.

The chain uses TRBV18 and TRBJ1-2; D possibly corresponds to TRBD1 (5 bases). Deletions cut 6 bases from V and 5 bases from J, with 7 bases between. Germline V gene data show CDR1 as KGHSH and CDR2 as LQKENI. The CDR3 totals 11 residues. The CDR3 loop reads CASSRGYGYTF. The CDR3 nucleotides are TGTGCCAGCTCCCGGGGGTATGGCTACACCTTC.

The gene calls are TRBV9 and TRBJ2-3; tentatively, D is TRBD1 (5 bases). The CDR3 runs to 15 residues. Between the trimmed V and J ends, which lost 2 bases and 1 base, there was a span of 11 bases. Germline CDR1 is SGDLS and CDR2 is YYNGEE. CDR3 nucleotide sequence: TGTGCCAGCAGCGTCGAAGGGGCCGGCACAGATACGCAGTATTTT. This translates into CASSVEGAGTDTQYF. Combining the CDR3 with reference TRBV9 and TRBJ2-3 gives the whole variable domain DSGVTQTPKHLITATGQRVTLRCSPRSGDLSVYWYQQSLDQGLQFLIQYYNGEERAKGNILERFSAQQFPDLHSELNLSSLELGDSALYFCASSVEGAGTDTQYFGPGTRLTVL.

The chain joins TRBV12-3 or TRBV12-4 to TRBJ1-1; D not resolved. The V gene lost 5 bases and the J gene lost 0 bases, with 7 bases spanning the gap. This CDR3 has 13 residues. The CDR3 DNA sequence: TGTGCCAGCAGTCTTAGATTGAACACTGAAGCTTTCTTT. Protein product: CASSLRLNTEAFF.

Here the CDR3 reads CASSYIYPGTSSTDTQYF. CDR3 DNA sequence: TGTGCCAGCAGCTATATCTACCCCGGGACTAGCAGCACAGATACGCAGTATTTT. This chain connects TRBV7-6 to TRBJ2-3; 9 nucleotides agree with TRBD2. Unmatched junction bases numbered 11, after V lost 4 bases and J lost 0 bases. Germline CDR1 and CDR2: SGHVS and FNYEAQ. The CDR3 loop spans 18 amino acids.

The genes are TRBV23-1 and TRBJ1-4; 12 nucleotides line up with TRBD1. Being an ORF, TRBV23-1 has a function that is uncertain. Trimming removed 3 bases from V and 6 bases from J; junction bases left unmatched: 11. The CDR3 runs to 18 residues. The CDR3 spells CASSHAGTGGKVDEKLFF. CDR3 DNA sequence: TGCGCCAGCAGTCACGCCGGGACAGGGGGCAAGGTGGATGAAAAACTGTTTTTT.